The T cell receptor (beta chain) described here comes from a study of T cell responses to AZD1222 COVID-19 vaccine. Whole-study findings and limits: Vaccine-related CD4 TCRs covered spike, predominating at 160-218 and 743-854.

The method was immunoSEQ multiplex PCR; TCRdb's version includes in-frame clones alone and lacks a portion of them. Among some 100,000 clones listed, 85% to 90% were seen once. To note about this clone: No antigen is known for it.

There are 12 residues in the CDR3. Germline V CDR1 and CDR2: SQVTM, ANQGSEA. With 4 bases removed from V and 7 bases from J, the gap between germline ends came to 14 bases. The chain couples TRBV29-1 to TRBJ2-7; a possible D gene is TRBD2 (6 bases). The sequences come from peripheral blood, collected on day 0 of AZD1222 vaccination. This receptor was identified in an adult in good health. Here the CDR3 reads CSVGPAAGEQYF. In DNA form, the CDR3 reads TGCAGCGTTGGCCCGGCGGCGGGGGAGCAGTACTTC.